This entry concerns a single T cell receptor beta chain. What it binds is not known. This PCR relied on a set of 60 Vbeta primers and 13 Jbeta primers. Profiling relied on immunoSEQ multiplex PCR, and the TCRdb table lists in-frame clones only, not all of them. The sample carries about 200,000 clones, 65% to 90% recorded once. Trimming took 0 bases from V and 4 from J; bases not matched to a gene: 3. The CDR3 length is 15 residues. CDR1 and CDR2 from the germline V gene are SGHRS and YFSETQ. This sample is drawn from a study of cytomegalovirus exposure and HLA in healthy donors. Study-wide background: For the roughly 390 genotyped donors, around 76% fell within the Caucasian-associated ancestry cluster.

Overall study findings and caveats: Segments of the TCR beta V type were, in most cases, productive about 87% or about 30% of the time in an earlier analysis. The classifier, whose performance was assessed in both the original and validation cohorts, reportedly diagnosed cytomegalovirus status with high specificity and sensitivity.

This chain connects TRBV5-1 to TRBJ2-5; 10 positions agree with TRBD2. Sequencing used PBMCs. The receptor comes from a woman in her twenties or thirties in good health and CMV-seronegative. CDR3 in DNA: TGCGCCAGCAGCTTGGAGAGGACTAGCGGAGAGACCCAGTACTTC. Protein: CASSLERTSGETQYF.